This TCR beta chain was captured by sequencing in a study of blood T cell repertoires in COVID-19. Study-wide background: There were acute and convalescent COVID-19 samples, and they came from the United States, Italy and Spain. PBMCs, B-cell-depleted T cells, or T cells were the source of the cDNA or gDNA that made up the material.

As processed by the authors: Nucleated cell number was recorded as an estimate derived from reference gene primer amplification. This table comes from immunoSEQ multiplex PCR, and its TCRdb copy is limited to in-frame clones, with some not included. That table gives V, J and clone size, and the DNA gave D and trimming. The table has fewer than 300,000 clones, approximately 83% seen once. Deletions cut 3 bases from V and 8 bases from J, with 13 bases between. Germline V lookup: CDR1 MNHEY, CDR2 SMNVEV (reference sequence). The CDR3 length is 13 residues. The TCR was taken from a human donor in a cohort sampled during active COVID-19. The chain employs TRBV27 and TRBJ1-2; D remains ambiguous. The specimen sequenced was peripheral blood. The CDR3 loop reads CASSFRAREGYTF. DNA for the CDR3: TGTGCCAGCAGTTTCCGGGCGCGGGAGGGCTACACCTTC.